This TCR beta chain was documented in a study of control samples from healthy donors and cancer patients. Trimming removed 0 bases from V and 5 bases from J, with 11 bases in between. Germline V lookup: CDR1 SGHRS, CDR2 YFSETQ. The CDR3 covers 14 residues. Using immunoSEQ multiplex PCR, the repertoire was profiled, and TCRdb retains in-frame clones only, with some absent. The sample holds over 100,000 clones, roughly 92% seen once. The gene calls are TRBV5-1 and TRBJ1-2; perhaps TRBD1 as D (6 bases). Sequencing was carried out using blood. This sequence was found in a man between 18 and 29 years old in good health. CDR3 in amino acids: CASSLAGARYGYTF. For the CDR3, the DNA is TGCGCCAGCAGCTTGGCGGGGGCACGATATGGCTACACCTTC.